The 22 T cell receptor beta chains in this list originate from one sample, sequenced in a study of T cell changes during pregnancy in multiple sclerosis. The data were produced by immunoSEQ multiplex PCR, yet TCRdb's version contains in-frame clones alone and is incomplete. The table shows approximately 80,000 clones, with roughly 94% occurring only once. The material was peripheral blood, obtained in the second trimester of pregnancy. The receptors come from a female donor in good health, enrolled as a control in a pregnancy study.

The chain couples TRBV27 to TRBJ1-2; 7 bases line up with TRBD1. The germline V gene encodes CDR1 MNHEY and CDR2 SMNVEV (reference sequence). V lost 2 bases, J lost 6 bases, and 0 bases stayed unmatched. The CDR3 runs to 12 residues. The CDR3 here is CASSLTGDGYTF. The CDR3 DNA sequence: TGTGCCAGCAGTTTAACAGGGGATGGCTACACCTTC.

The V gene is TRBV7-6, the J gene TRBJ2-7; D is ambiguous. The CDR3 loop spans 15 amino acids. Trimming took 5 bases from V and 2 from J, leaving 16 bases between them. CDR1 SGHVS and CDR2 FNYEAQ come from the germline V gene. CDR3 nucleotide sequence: TGTGCCAGCAGCCGTGGTGCGGCCCTCGCCTACGAGCAGTACTTC. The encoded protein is CASSRGAALAYEQYF.

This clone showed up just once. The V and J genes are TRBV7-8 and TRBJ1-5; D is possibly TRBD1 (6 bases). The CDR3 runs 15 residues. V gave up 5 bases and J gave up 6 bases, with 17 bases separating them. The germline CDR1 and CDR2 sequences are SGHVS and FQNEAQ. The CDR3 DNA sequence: TGTGCCAGCAGCCCTAGAAACAGGGATAGTCAGCCCCAGCATTTT. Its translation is CASSPRNRDSQPQHF.

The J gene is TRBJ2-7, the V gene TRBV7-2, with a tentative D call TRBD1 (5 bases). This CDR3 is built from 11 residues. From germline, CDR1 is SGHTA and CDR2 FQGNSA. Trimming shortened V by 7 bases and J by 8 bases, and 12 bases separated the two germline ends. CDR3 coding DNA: TGTGCCAGCACCCTTAGGGGTAAGCAGTACTTC. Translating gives CASTLRGKQYF.

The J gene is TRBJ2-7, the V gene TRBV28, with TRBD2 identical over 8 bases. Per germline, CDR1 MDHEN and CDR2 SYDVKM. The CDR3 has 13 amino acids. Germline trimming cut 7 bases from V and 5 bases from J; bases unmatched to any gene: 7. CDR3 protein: CASTVIGGDEQYF. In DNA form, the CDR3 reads TGTGCCAGCACTGTTATCGGGGGGGACGAGCAGTACTTC.

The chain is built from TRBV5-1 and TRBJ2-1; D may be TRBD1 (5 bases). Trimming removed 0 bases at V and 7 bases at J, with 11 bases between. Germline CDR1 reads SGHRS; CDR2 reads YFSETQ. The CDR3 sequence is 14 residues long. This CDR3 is CASSLGQGGNEQFF. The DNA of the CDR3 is TGCGCCAGCAGCTTGGGTCAGGGTGGGAATGAGCAGTTCTTC.

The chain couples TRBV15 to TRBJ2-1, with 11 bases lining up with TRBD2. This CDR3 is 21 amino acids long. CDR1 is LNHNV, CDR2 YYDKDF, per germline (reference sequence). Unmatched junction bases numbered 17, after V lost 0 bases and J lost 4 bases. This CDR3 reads CATSRDSWLAGGHIPYNEQFF. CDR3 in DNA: TGTGCCACCAGCAGAGATTCTTGGCTAGCGGGAGGACATATTCCATACAATGAGCAGTTCTTC.

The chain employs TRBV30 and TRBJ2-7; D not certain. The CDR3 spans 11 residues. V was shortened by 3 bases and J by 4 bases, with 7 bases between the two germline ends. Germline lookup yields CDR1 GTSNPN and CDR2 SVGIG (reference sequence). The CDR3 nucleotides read TGTGCCTGGAGCCTCGCGTACGAGCAGTACTTC. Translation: CAWSLAYEQYF.

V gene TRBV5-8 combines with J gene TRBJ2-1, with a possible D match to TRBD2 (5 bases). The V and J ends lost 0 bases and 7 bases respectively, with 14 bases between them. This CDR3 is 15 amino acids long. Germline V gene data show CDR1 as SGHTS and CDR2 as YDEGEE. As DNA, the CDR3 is TGTGCCAGCAGCTTGGGGACCCCAATAGCGAATGAGCAGTTCTTC. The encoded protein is CASSLGTPIANEQFF.

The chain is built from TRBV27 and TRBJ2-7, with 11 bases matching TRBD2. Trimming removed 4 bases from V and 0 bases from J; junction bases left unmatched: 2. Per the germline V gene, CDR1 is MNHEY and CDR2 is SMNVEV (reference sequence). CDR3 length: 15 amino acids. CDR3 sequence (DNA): TGTGCCAGCAGTTACACTAGCGGGGGCTCCTACGAGCAGTACTTC. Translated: CASSYTSGGSYEQYF.

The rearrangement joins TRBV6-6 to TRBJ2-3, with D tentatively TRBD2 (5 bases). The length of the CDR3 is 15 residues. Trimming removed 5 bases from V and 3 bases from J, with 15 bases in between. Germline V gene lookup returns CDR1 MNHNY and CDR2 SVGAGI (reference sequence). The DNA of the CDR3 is TGTGCCAGCAGTGTCGGGATAGGGATGACAGATACGCAGTATTTT. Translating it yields CASSVGIGMTDTQYF.

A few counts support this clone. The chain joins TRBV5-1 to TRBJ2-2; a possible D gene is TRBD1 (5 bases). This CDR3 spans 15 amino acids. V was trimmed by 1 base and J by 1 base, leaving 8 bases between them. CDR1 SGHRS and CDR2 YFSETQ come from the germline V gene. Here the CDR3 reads CASSLPQGNTGELFF. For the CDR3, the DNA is TGCGCCAGCAGCTTGCCGCAGGGGAACACCGGGGAGCTGTTTTTT.

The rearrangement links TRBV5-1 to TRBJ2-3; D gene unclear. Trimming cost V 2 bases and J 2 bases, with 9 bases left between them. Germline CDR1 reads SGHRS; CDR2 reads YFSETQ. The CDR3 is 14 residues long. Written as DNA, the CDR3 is TGCGCCAGCAGCTTCCCCGACACCACAGATACGCAGTATTTT. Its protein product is CASSFPDTTDTQYF.

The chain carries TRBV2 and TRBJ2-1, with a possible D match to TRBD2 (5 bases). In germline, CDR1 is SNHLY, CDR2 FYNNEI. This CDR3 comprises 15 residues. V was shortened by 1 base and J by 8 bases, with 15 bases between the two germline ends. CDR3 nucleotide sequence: TGTGCCAGCAGTGAAGGTCTAGCCGGTATCGATGAGCAGTTCTTC. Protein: CASSEGLAGIDEQFF.

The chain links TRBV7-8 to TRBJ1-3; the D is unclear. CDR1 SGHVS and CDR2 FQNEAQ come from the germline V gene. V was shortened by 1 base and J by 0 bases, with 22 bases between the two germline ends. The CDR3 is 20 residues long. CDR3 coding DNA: TGTGCCAGCAGCTTAGAGATCCTGTTCGGGAGCTTGGCCTCTGGAAACACCATATATTTT. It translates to CASSLEILFGSLASGNTIYF.

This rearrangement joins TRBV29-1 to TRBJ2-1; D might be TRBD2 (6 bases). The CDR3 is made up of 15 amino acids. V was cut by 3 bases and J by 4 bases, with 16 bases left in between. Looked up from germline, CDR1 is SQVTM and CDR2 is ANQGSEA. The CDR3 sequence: CSVDSFGSRYNEQFF. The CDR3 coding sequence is TGCAGCGTTGACTCTTTCGGGAGTAGGTACAATGAGCAGTTCTTC.

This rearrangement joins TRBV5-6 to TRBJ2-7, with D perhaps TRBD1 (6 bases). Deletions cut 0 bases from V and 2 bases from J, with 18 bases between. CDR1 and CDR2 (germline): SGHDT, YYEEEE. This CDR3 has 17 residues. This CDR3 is CASSLVGGWGHTYEQYF. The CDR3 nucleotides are TGTGCCAGCAGCTTGGTAGGGGGTTGGGGTCACACCTACGAGCAGTACTTC.

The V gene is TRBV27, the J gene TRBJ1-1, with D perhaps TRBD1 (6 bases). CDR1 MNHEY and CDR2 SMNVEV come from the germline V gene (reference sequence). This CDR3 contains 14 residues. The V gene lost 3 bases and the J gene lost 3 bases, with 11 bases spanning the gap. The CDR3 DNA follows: TGTGCCAGCAGTTTGCGGGGGGCAGACACTGAAGCTTTCTTT. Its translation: CASSLRGADTEAFF.

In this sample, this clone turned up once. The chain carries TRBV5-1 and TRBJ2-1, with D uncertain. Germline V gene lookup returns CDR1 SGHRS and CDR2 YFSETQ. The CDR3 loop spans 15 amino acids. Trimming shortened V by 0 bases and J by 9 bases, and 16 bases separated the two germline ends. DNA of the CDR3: TGCGCCAGCAGCTTGGAAGCCCTCCCGAACGGTGAGCAGTTCTTC. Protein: CASSLEALPNGEQFF.

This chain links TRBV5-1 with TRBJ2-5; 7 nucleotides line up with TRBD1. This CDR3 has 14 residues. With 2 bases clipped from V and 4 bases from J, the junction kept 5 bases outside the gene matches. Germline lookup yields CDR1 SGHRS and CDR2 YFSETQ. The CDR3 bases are TGCGCCAGCAGCTTAGGGGGCGAAGGAGAGACCCAGTACTTC. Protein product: CASSLGGEGETQYF.

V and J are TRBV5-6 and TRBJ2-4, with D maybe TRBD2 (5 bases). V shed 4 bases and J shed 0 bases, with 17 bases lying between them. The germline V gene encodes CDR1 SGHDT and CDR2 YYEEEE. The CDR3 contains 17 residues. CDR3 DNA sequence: TGTGCCAGCAGCCCGCTCGGGGATGCGGGAGCCAAAAACATTCAGTACTTC. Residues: CASSPLGDAGAKNIQYF.

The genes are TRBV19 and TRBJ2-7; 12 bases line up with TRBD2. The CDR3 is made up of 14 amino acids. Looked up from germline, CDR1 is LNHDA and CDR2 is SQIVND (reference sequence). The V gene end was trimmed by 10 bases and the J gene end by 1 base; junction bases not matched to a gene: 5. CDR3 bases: TGTGCCACCGCGACTAGCGGGGGTTCCTACGAGCAGTACTTC. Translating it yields CATATSGGSYEQYF. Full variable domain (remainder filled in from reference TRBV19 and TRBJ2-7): DGGITQSPKYLFRKEGQNVTLSCEQNLNHDAMYWYRQDPGQGLRLIYYSQIVNDFQKGDIAEGYSVSREKKESFPLTVTSAQKNPTAFYLCATATSGGSYEQYFGPGTRLTVT.